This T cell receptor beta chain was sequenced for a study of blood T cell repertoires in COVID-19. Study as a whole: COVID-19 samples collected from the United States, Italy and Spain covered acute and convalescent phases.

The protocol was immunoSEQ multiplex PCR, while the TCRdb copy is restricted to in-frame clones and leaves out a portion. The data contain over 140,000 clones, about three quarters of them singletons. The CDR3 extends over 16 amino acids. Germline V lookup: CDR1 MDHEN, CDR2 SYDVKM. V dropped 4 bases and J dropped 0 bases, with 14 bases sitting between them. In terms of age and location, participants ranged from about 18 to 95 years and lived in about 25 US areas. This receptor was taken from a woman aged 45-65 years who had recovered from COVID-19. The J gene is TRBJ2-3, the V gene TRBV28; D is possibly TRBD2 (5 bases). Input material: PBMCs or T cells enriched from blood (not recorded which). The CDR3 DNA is TGTGCCAGCAGTTCGGCGGGCCTTTCCAGCACAGATACGCAGTATTTT. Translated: CASSSAGLSSTDTQYF. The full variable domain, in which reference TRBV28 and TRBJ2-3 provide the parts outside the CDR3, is DVKVTQSSRYLVKRTGEKVFLECVQDMDHENMFWYRQDPGLGLRLIYFSYDVKMKEKGDIPEGYSVSREKKERFSLILESASTNQTSMYLCASSSAGLSSTDTQYFGPGTRLTVL.